Listed below are T cell receptor beta chains from one sample, sequenced in a study of vaccination and CD4 T cells after COVID-19. From the PCR reads, TCRdb called clonotypes with MiXCR, one entry per CDR3 protein. The sample shows some 20,000 distinct CDR3 sequences, 60% of them seen only once. This material consisted of CD4+ T cells from blood, taken after SARS-CoV-2 vaccination. The receptors shown here come from a human donor who had recovered from COVID-19. The CDR3 runs from the conserved cysteine through the conserved F or W. The D gene is left open where the match is weak. A row's size may be missing; if present it is once, few, many or a size class.

>TRBV12-3/TRBV12-4|-|-|TRBJ2-5
CASSPQGADLGETQYF
TGTGCCAGCAGCCCCCAAGGGGCAGACTTAGGAGAGACCCAGTACTTC
>TRBV6-1|few|-|TRBJ1-6
CASQTGFKPLHF
TGTGCCAGCCAGACGGGTTTTAAGCCCCTCCACTTT
>TRBV18|-|-|TRBJ1-5
CASSLAAWGQPQHF
TGTGCCAGCTCACTCGCCGCGTGGGGTCAGCCCCAGCATTTT
>TRBV29-1|-|-|TRBJ1-5
CSVGDQPQHF
TGCAGCGTTGGGGACCAGCCCCAGCATTTT
>TRBV5-6|-|-|TRBJ2-7
CASSPRQLYEQYF
TGTGCCAGCAGTCCGAGACAGCTCTACGAGCAGTACTTC
>TRBV7-9|few|TRBD2|TRBJ2-5
CASSFSPSGREETQYF
TGTGCCAGCAGCTTTTCGCCTAGCGGGAGGGAAGAGACCCAGTACTTC
>TRBV6-5|-|-|TRBJ2-1
CASSYSVQGLDEQFF
TGTGCCAGCAGTTACTCGGTTCAGGGGTTGGATGAGCAGTTCTTC
>TRBV10-3|-|-|TRBJ1-1
CATGGRDGTEAFF
TGTGCCACTGGGGGTCGGGATGGAACTGAAGCTTTCTTT
>TRBV7-2|-|-|TRBJ2-5
CASGKGYGVGTQYF
TGTGCCAGCGGAAAGGGGTACGGGGTAGGGACCCAGTACTTC
>TRBV6-2/TRBV6-3|-|TRBD1|TRBJ2-1
CASSYLGQGNEQFF
TGTGCCAGCAGTTACCTCGGACAGGGCAATGAGCAGTTCTTC
>TRBV25-1|-|-|TRBJ1-6
CASSESGTRDSPLHF
TGTGCCAGCAGTGAATCGGGGACTCGGGATTCACCCCTCCACTTT
>TRBV12-3/TRBV12-4|few|-|TRBJ1-2
CASSPTPWGTYGYTF
TGTGCCAGCAGTCCCACCCCCTGGGGGACATATGGCTACACCTTC
>TRBV20-1|-|-|TRBJ2-5
CSAEPVRGETQYF
TGCAGTGCTGAACCGGTTAGGGGAGAGACCCAGTACTTC
>TRBV27|-|-|TRBJ2-7
CASTPLASTSYEQYF
TGTGCCAGCACCCCGTTAGCGAGTACCAGCTACGAGCAGTACTTC
>TRBV27|-|-|TRBJ2-6
CASSLISGANVLTF
TGTGCCAGCAGTTTAATCTCTGGGGCCAACGTCCTGACTTTC
>TRBV6-5|few|-|TRBJ2-7
CASSYGGITLYEQYF
TGTGCCAGCAGTTACGGCGGGATAACCTTGTACGAGCAGTACTTC
>TRBV21-1|-|-|TRBJ2-1
CASSKGGLAGHSYNEQFF
TGTGCCAGCAGCAAGGGGGGGCTAGCGGGGCACTCCTACAATGAGCAGTTCTTC
>TRBV2|few|-|TRBJ1-2
CASSGTNYGYTF
TGTGCCAGCAGTGGGACAAACTATGGCTACACCTTC
>TRBV19|-|TRBD1|TRBJ2-4
CASSARRDRGAKNIQYF
TGTGCCAGTAGTGCTCGACGGGACAGGGGAGCCAAAAACATTCAGTACTTC
>TRBV3-1|-|-|TRBJ2-5
CASSQTQNQETQYF
TGTGCCAGCAGCCAAACTCAGAACCAAGAGACCCAGTACTTC
>TRBV7-2|-|-|TRBJ1-1
CASGRRNTEAFF
TGTGCCAGCGGTAGGCGGAACACTGAAGCTTTCTTT
>TRBV20-1|few|-|TRBJ2-5
CSASWGAQETQYF
TGCAGTGCTAGTTGGGGGGCGCAAGAGACCCAGTACTTC
>TRBV7-2|-|-|TRBJ2-1
CASSLGESWTFGFF
TGTGCCAGCAGCTTAGGGGAAAGCTGGACTTTTGGGTTCTTC
>TRBV20-1|medium-sized|-|TRBJ1-6
CSARAVGGSPLHF
TGCAGTGCTAGGGCAGTAGGTGGTTCACCCCTCCACTTT
>TRBV20-1|-|TRBD1|TRBJ2-3
CSATRDRDGTDTQYF
TGCAGTGCAACCCGGGACAGGGATGGCACAGATACGCAGTATTTT
>TRBV28|-|-|TRBJ2-6
CASSSGESSGANVLTF
TGTGCCAGCAGTTCGGGAGAGAGCTCTGGGGCCAACGTCCTGACTTTC
>TRBV6-5|-|-|TRBJ2-7
CASSWGRTDTYEQYF
TGTGCCAGCAGTTGGGGTAGGACGGATACCTACGAGCAGTACTTC
>TRBV7-2|-|-|TRBJ2-5
CASSGQETQYF
TGTGCCAGCAGCGGACAAGAGACCCAGTACTTC
>TRBV30|few|TRBD1|TRBJ1-5
CAWSLTGGDQPQHF
TGTGCCTGGAGTTTGACAGGGGGCGATCAGCCCCAGCATTTT
>TRBV20-1|few|-|TRBJ2-2
CSASPGETNTGELFF
TGCAGTGCTAGCCCAGGGGAAACGAACACCGGGGAGCTGTTTTTT
>TRBV20-1|few|TRBD1|TRBJ1-5
CSARSTRQGGLSNQPQHF
TGCAGTGCTAGGAGTACTAGACAGGGGGGATTGAGCAATCAGCCCCAGCATTTT
>TRBV7-9|-|-|TRBJ1-1
CASLGRLNTEAFF
TGTGCCAGCCTAGGCAGGTTGAACACTGAAGCTTTCTTT
>TRBV14|-|-|TRBJ1-5
CASSLGVGGAPQHF
TGTGCCAGCAGCCTCGGAGTAGGGGGAGCGCCCCAGCATTTT
>TRBV4-2|-|TRBD2|TRBJ2-1
CASSLPGTSGPYPLDEQFF
TGTGCCAGCAGCCTACCCGGGACTAGCGGACCGTATCCCCTCGATGAGCAGTTCTTC
>TRBV7-9|-|-|TRBJ2-4
CASSPGGWGAATNIQYF
TGTGCCAGCAGCCCCGGGGGGTGGGGGGCGGCCACAAACATTCAGTACTTC
>TRBV5-8|-|-|TRBJ1-5
CASSLLQQGWGQPQHF
TGTGCCAGCAGCTTACTACAACAGGGTTGGGGTCAGCCCCAGCATTTT
>TRBV19|-|TRBD1|TRBJ1-5
CASSGGLTGGQPQHF
TGTGCCAGTAGTGGGGGTTTGACAGGGGGTCAGCCCCAGCATTTT
>TRBV2|-|TRBD1|TRBJ2-2
CASSNRGLRNTGELFF
TGTGCCAGCAGCAACAGGGGGCTACGGAACACCGGGGAGCTGTTTTTT
>TRBV6-1|-|TRBD1|TRBJ2-1
CASSATGGPYNEQFF
TGTGCCAGCAGTGCAACAGGGGGCCCCTACAATGAGCAGTTCTTC
>TRBV15|few|-|TRBJ2-1
CATSRESRGSSYNEQFF
TGTGCCACCAGCAGAGAAAGCAGAGGAAGCTCCTACAATGAGCAGTTCTTC